This TCR beta chain was identified in a study of graft-versus-host responses after intestinal transplantation. Study observations and caveats: Peak circulating GvH clone levels were associated with early post-transplant HvG declines. Across patients carrying graft-donor T cell macrochimerism, allografts held high graft-versus-host to host-versus-graft clonal ratios.

About this clone itself: Its antigen remains unknown.

Measured with immunoSEQ multiplex PCR; TCRdb has only the in-frame clones, and not every one. The top ten hold 0.3% to 0.35% of the sample, which has tens of thousands of clones, roughly 92% seen once. The V and J ends lost 8 bases and 7 bases, in that order; junction bases with no gene match: 14. This CDR3 has 15 residues. CDR1 and CDR2 from the germline V gene are MNHEY and SMNVEV (reference sequence). V gene TRBV27 combines with J gene TRBJ2-7, with 10 bases that match TRBD2. This specimen consisted of unstimulated CD4+ T cells sorted from spleen or lymph node cells, obtained before intestinal transplant. The receptor was isolated from a human donor who received an intestinal transplant. The CDR3 coding sequence is TGTGCCAGCCAGCGAACCACTAGCGGGATAGGAGAGCAGTACTTC. Translating gives CASQRTTSGIGEQYF.